This T cell receptor (beta chain) was identified during a study of T cell clonotyping in hematopoietic cell transplantation. Broader study findings: Few recipient clonotypes overlapped donors; over 97% were de novo at given depth. Graft donor and pretransplant recipient Inverse Simpson Index values predicted broader posttransplant TCR diversity. Without cell sorting, CD4 versus CD8 contributions remain unresolved. After transplant, recipient diversity fell while pathologically expanded clonotypes grew through day 180.

V was cut by 4 bases and J by 5 bases, with 14 bases left in between. The CDR3 totals 14 residues. Looked up from germline, CDR1 is ENHRY and CDR2 is SYGVKD. Comment on this clone: Antigen unknown.

The data were produced by immunoSEQ multiplex PCR, yet TCRdb's version contains in-frame clones alone and is incomplete. In the table there are 35,000 to 45,000 clones, about 93% of which are singletons. This chain joins TRBV10-3 and TRBJ1-1; D perhaps matches TRBD1 (6 bases). Sequenced sample: peripheral blood mononuclear cells. This sequence was found in a woman aged 45-65 years in good health. Some clones in this sample may be carry-over from other donors' samples. The CDR3 DNA sequence: TGTGCCATCAGTGCCCAGGGGAGAAGGACTGAAGCTTTCTTT. It yields the protein CAISAQGRRTEAFF.